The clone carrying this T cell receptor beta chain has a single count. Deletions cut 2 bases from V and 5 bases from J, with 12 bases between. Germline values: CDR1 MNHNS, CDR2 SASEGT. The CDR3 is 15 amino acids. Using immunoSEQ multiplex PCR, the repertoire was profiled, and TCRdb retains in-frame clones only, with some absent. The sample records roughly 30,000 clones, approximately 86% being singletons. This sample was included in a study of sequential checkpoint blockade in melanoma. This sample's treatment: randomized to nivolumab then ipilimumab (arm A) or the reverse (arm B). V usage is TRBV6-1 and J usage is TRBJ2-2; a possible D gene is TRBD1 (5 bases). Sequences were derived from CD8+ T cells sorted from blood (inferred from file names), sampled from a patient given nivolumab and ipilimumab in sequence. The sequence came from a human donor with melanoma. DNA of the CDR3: TGTGCCAGCAGTGAATTTAAGGGGCTGACCGGGGAGCTGTTTTTT. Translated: CASSEFKGLTGELFF.